This T cell receptor (beta chain) was identified in a study of breast tumors, draining lymph nodes, adjacent tissues. Study observations and caveats: The lymph node origin of tumor T cells was framed as consistent with a hypothesis, not demonstrated. Compared with lymph nodes, tumors were less diverse; compared with nontumor tissue, more.

Germline assignment: CDR1 LNHNV and CDR2 YYDKDF (reference sequence). The CDR3 is 16 residues long. Samples came from axillary lymph nodes draining the breast cancer. Concerning this clonotype: The antigen is not known. The CDR3 does not end in the conserved phenylalanine or tryptophan, so this is likely a read error.

TCRdb recomputed calls from the multiplex PCR reads with MiXCR, one row per CDR3 protein. The profile covers some 170,000 distinct CDR3 sequences, with approximately 33% appearing a single time and about 4.1% taken by the ten largest. This clonotype was sampled from a female donor with breast cancer. Some clones in this sample may be carry-over from other donors' samples. Sequenced: axillary lymph node tissue. The J gene is TRBJ2-5, the V gene TRBV15; TRBD2 aligns across 16 bases. The CDR3 DNA follows: TGTGCCACCAGCTCAGGGACTAGCGGGGGGGAAGAGGCCCAGTACTCC. It specifies CATSSGTSGGEEAQYS.